This TCR beta chain was documented in a study of blood T cell repertoires in COVID-19 (dated by TCRdb to 2018 to 2020). Background on the whole study: The collaborator samples originated in the United States, Italy and Spain and spanned the acute and convalescent phases of COVID-19. The dataset comprised deeply sampled blood TCRbeta repertoires from subjects exposed to, actively infected with, or recovered from COVID-19. The material from the prospective study consisted of cDNA or gDNA derived from T cells, B-cell-depleted T cells, or PBMCs. The repertoires were made available in a free public database intended to serve as a resource for research on the immune response to SARS-CoV-2. The samples were drawn from two sources: the first 160 participants of the ongoing ImmuneRACE study, and 1,000 to 1,500 subjects contributed by 6 global collaborators. A de-identified subject ID, COVID-19 status, age in years and sex were almost always included in the sample metadata. Where available, HLA class I and class II types were taken from metadata supplied by the sample provider and were not determined by assay-based typing. Study-wide conclusions, independent of this receptor: Clinical and demographic metadata were provided uncurated, with the amount varying by source and participant.

Whole blood was collected in K2EDTA tubes by collaborating institutions according to the institutions' own protocols. For TCRbeta analysis, collaborators shipped samples as frozen whole blood, isolated PBMCs, or DNA extracted from either of those sample types. From a lookup of the germline V gene, CDR1 and CDR2 are KGHSH and LQKENI. The CDR3, cysteine through phenylalanine, is 16 amino acids long. The kept DNA is CDR3 alone, 48 bases in frame from the first base. Here V drops 1 base and J drops 2 bases, and the junction holds 3 bases not matched to any gene. As regards this clone: Its binding antigen is unknown. No base qualities exist here, and no much larger clone lies one base off it.

TCRbeta CDR3 regions were amplified from genomic DNA by means of the immunoSEQ Assay, a bias-controlled multiplex PCR. Concerning the study's data processing: Within the assay, amplification of reference gene primers was used to estimate how many nucleated cells each sample contained. To quantify the absolute abundance of each unique TCRbeta CDR3 rearrangement, sequence reads were collapsed and filtered. Productive Simpson clonality was computed per sample as the square root of Simpson's diversity index over productive rearrangements. TCRdb carries this immuneACCESS record with in-frame sequences only. Its versions omit some clonotypes, under half of them owing to an unresolved V gene in the studies checked, with the rest unexplained. V and J calls and clone size are copied from that table; D and trimming were computed from the DNA. This sample lists approximately 69,000 clones; around four fifths were detected once. The ten biggest clones cover 18% of the sample.

Input material: peripheral blood. The TCR comes from a woman older than 75 with acute or convalescent COVID-19. The chain was built from TRBV18 and TRBJ2-5; the junction holds 11 bases that match TRBD2. The CDR3 amino acid sequence is: CASSPQVAGGQETQYF. The DNA sequence reads TGTGCCAGCTCACCACAGGTAGCGGGAGGGCAAGAGACCCAGTACTTC.